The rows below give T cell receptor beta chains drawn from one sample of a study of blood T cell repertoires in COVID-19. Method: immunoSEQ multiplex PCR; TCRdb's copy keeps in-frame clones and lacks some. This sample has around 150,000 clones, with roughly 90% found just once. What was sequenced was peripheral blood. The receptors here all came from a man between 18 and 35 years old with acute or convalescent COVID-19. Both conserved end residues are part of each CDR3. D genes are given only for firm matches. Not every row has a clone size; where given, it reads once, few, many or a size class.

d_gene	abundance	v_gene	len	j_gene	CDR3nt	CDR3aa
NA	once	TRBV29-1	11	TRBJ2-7	TGCAGCGTTGTGTTTACCTACGAGCAGTACTTC	CSVVFTYEQYF
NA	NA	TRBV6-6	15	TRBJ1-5	TGTGCCAGCAGTTACGGGGGGGATAGCAATCAGCCCCAGCATTTT	CASSYGGDSNQPQHF
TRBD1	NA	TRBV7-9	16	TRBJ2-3	TGTGCCAGCAGTAAGGGGCAAGACAGGGGATCAGATACGCAGTATTTT	CASSKGQDRGSDTQYF
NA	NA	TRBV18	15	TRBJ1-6	TGTGCCAGCTCCCTTGGGGGCGCGGATAATTCACCCCTCCACTTT	CASSLGGADNSPLHF
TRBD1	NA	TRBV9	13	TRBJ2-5	TGTGCCAGCAGCGTAGGACAGGGAGAGACCCAGTACTTC	CASSVGQGETQYF
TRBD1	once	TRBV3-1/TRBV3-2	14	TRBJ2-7	TGTGCCAGCAGCCCACAGGGGCTTCAAAACGAGCAGTACTTC	CASSPQGLQNEQYF
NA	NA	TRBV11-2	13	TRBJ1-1	TGTGCCAGCAGCTTAGACCAGGGGCGTGAAGCTTTCTTT	CASSLDQGREAFF
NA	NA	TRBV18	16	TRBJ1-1	TGTGCCAGCTCACCACGAGGGCTAGACATGAACACTGAAGCTTTCTTT	CASSPRGLDMNTEAFF
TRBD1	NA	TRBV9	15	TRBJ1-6	TGTGCCAGCAGCGCTGGACAGGGAGATAGCTCACCCCTCCACTTT	CASSAGQGDSSPLHF
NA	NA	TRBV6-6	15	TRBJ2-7	TGTGCCAGCAGTTACTCGGGGGCGAGCTCCTACGAGCAGTACTTC	CASSYSGASSYEQYF
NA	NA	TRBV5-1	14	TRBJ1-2	TGCGCCAGCAGCTTGGCTCAGGGGCCCTATGGCTACACCTTC	CASSLAQGPYGYTF
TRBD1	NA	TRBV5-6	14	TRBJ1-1	TGTGCCAGCAGCTACGGGACAGGGGGCTCCGGAGCTTTCTTT	CASSYGTGGSGAFF
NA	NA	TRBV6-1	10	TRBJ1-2	TGTGCCAGCAGTGAAATAATCTCCTTCTTC	CASSEIISFF
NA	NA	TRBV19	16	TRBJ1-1	TGTGCCAGTAGCCGAACGGACCAGACAGCGAACACTGAAGCTTTCTTT	CASSRTDQTANTEAFF
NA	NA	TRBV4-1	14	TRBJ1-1	TGCGCCAGCAGCCAAGAGGCCATGAACACTGAAGCTTTCTTT	CASSQEAMNTEAFF
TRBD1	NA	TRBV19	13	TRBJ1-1	TGTGCCAGTAGTTTGAAGGACAGGATTGAAGCTTTCTTT	CASSLKDRIEAFF
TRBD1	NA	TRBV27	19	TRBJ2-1	TGTGCCAGCAGTTTAATTGCTAGGTTATTGGGGACAGGGGACAATGAGCAGTTCTTC	CASSLIARLLGTGDNEQFF
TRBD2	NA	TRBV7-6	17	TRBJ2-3	TGTGCCAGCAGCCCAGGCTACGGGCGGGAGGGCACAGATACGCAGTATTTT	CASSPGYGREGTDTQYF
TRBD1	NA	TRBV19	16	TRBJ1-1	TGTGCCAGTATCCAGGGGGTACAATTACGGGACACTGAAGCTTTCTTT	CASIQGVQLRDTEAFF
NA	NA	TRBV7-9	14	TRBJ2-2	TGTGCCAGCAGAGGAGGGCCGAACACCGGGGAGCTGTTTTTT	CASRGGPNTGELFF
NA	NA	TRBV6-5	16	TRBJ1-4	TGTGCCAGCAGTTACTCTAGCAGGGTGACTAATGAAAAACTGTTTTTT	CASSYSSRVTNEKLFF
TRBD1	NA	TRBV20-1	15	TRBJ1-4	TGCAGTGCTAGTTCTCAGGGACAGGGGCATGAAAAACTGTTTTTT	CSASSQGQGHEKLFF
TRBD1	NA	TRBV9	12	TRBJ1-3	TGTGCCAGCGGGGACAGGGGAAACACCATATATTTT	CASGDRGNTIYF
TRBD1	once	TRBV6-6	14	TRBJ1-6	TGTGCCAGCACATGGGACAGGGTAATTTCACCCCTCCACTTT	CASTWDRVISPLHF
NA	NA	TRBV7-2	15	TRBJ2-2	TGTGCCAGCAGCCCCGGACAGGAGCGGGCCGGGGAGCTGTTTTTT	CASSPGQERAGELFF
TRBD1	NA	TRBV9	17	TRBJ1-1	TGTGCCAGCAGCGTAGGATTGGGGGACAGGGGTCGTTCTGAAGCTTTCTTT	CASSVGLGDRGRSEAFF
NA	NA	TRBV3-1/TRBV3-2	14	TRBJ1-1	TGTGCCAGCAGCCAAGCCCTGTCGGGCACTGAAGCTTTCTTT	CASSQALSGTEAFF
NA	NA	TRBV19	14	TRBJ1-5	TGTGCCAGTAGTAAGCTGTATAGCAATCAGCCCCAGCATTTT	CASSKLYSNQPQHF
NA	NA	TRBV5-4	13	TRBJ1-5	TGTGCCAGCAGCTTGGGCACCCTCGGGCCCCAGCATTTT	CASSLGTLGPQHF
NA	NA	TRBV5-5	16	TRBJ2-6	TGTGCCAGCAGCCTGGGGGGCAGATCTGGGGCCAACGTCCTGACTTTC	CASSLGGRSGANVLTF
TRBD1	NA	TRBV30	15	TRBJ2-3	TGTGCCTGGAGTTCCCCGGGACAGGGGGCAGATACGCAGTATTTT	CAWSSPGQGADTQYF
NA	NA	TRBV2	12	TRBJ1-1	TGTGCCAGCACTGTGGACAGCAGTGAAGCTTTCTTT	CASTVDSSEAFF
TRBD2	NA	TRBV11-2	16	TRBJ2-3	TGTGCCAGCAGCTTAGATCTTGCGGGAGGCACAGATACGCAGTATTTT	CASSLDLAGGTDTQYF
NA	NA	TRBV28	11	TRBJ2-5	TGTGCCAGCAGTCGTCAAGAGACCCAGTACTTC	CASSRQETQYF
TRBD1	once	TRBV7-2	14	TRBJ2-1	TGTGCCAGCAGCACGCGGACAGGGGAGAACCCCCAGTTCTTC	CASSTRTGENPQFF
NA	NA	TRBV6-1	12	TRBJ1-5	TGTGCCAGCAGTGAACCAAATCAGCCCCAGCATTTT	CASSEPNQPQHF
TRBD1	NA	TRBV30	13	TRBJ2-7	TGTGCCTTGACAGGGGGATCCTCCTACGAGCAGTACTTC	CALTGGSSYEQYF
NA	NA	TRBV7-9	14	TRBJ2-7	TGTGCCAGCAGCTTAGTACAGGGGAGGCGGGAGCAGTACTTC	CASSLVQGRREQYF
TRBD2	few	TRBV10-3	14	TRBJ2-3	TGTGCCATCAAGACTAGCGGACTCACGAATACGCAGTATTTT	CAIKTSGLTNTQYF
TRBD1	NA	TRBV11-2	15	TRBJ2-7	TGTGCCAGCAGCTTGCCGGGACAGGGTATCTACGAGCAGTACTTC	CASSLPGQGIYEQYF
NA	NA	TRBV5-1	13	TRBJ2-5	TGCGCCAGCAGCGGGACTTGGTCAGAGACCCAGTACTTC	CASSGTWSETQYF
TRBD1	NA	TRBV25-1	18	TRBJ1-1	TGTGCCAGCAGTGAATTGGTTTTGGAGACAGGGAAGAACACTGAAGCTTTCTTT	CASSELVLETGKNTEAFF
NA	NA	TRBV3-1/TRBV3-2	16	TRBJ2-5	TGTGCCAGCAGTCAACAGGGCCGTGGCCTTGGAGAGACCCAGTACTTC	CASSQQGRGLGETQYF
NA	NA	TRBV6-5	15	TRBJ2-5	TGTGCCAGCAGTATAGTATACAGGGTTCAAGAGACCCAGTACTTC	CASSIVYRVQETQYF
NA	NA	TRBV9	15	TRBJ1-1	TGTGCCAGCAGCGCCAAACAGGGCGTGGACACTGAAGCTTTCTTT	CASSAKQGVDTEAFF
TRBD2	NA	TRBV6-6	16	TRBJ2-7	TGTGCCACCCTCACAACTAGCGGTACGATCTCCTACGAGCAGTACTTC	CATLTTSGTISYEQYF
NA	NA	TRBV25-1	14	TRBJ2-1	TGTGCCAGCAACGCAGGGCAGCCCCTCGATGAGCAGTTCTTC	CASNAGQPLDEQFF
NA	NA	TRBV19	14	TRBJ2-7	TGTGCCAGTAGTATAGACGGGGTTTCCTACGAGCAGTACTTC	CASSIDGVSYEQYF
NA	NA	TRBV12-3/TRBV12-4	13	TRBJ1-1	TGTGCCAGCAGTTTATCCCGGAACACTGAAGCTTTCTTT	CASSLSRNTEAFF
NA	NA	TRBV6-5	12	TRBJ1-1	TGTGCCAGCAGTTCTACGGACACTGAAGCTTTCTTT	CASSSTDTEAFF
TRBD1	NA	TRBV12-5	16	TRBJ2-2	TGTGCTAGTGGTTTGGTACCAGGGGGCGTTTCCGGGGAGCTGTTTTTT	CASGLVPGGVSGELFF
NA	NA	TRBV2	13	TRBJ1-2	TGTGCCAGCAGTAGGGAACAGGGTTATGGCTACACCTTC	CASSREQGYGYTF
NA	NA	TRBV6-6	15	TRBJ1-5	TGTGCCAGCAGTACAACAGGCCGGGGGGATCAGCCCCAGCATTTT	CASSTTGRGDQPQHF
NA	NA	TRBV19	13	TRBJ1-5	TGTGCCAGTAGTATAATTACGGATCAGCCCCAGCATTTT	CASSIITDQPQHF
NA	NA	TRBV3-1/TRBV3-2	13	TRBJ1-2	TGTGCCAGCAGCCAAGACGAAACATTTGGCTACACCTTC	CASSQDETFGYTF
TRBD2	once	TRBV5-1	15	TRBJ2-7	TGCGCCAGCAGCCCAGGGAGGGGCGCGAAATACGAGCAGTACTTC	CASSPGRGAKYEQYF
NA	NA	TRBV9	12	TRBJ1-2	TGTGCCAGCAGCGTAGGAGGCTATGGCTACACCTTC	CASSVGGYGYTF
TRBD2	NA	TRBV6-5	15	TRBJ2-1	TGTGCCAGTCATAGCACACTAGCGGCAGGGGTAGAGCAGTTCTTC	CASHSTLAAGVEQFF
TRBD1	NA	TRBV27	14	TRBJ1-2	TGTGCCAGCAGTCGATCGACAGGGGGTTATGGCTACACCTTC	CASSRSTGGYGYTF